The rows below give T cell receptor beta chains drawn from one sample of a study of spatial heterogeneity in lung cancer. TCRdb fed the 5' RACE reads into MiXCR, producing one record per CDR3 protein. The table has about 92,000 distinct CDR3 sequences, 12% seen once. This sample comprised PBMCs, obtained at surgery. All receptors come from a male donor with early-stage non-small cell lung cancer. The CDR3 runs from the conserved cysteine through the conserved F or W. Each record gives: J gene, V gene, clone size, D gene, CDR3 protein, CDR3 DNA. D genes are given only for firm matches. Clone size is not always given. Where it is, it says once, few, many or a class for expanded clones.

TRBJ2-1 TRBV30 few TRBD2 CAWSIAGTSGVTEQFF TGTGCCTGGAGTATTGCCGGGACTAGCGGGGTGACTGAGCAGTTCTTC
TRBJ2-7 TRBV3-1 - TRBD1 CASSQTGDRDEQYF TGTGCCAGCAGCCAGACAGGGGACCGGGACGAGCAGTACTTC
TRBJ1-2 TRBV10-3 - TRBD1 CAISEDRGGYTF TGTGCCATCAGTGAAGACAGGGGTGGCTACACCTTC
TRBJ2-3 TRBV27 - - CASSLSGGSADTQYF TGTGCCAGCAGTTTGTCGGGGGGCAGTGCAGATACGCAGTATTTT
TRBJ2-3 TRBV20-1 - - CSARDSGSPSGDTQYF TGCAGTGCTAGAGATAGCGGTAGCCCCTCCGGAGATACGCAGTATTTT
TRBJ2-2 TRBV7-2 - - CASSLAQLDTGELFF TGTGCCAGCAGCTTAGCTCAGCTAGACACCGGGGAGCTGTTTTTT
TRBJ1-3 TRBV7-3 - - CASSLGPTLSGNTIYF TGTGCCAGCAGCCTTGGACCGACTCTCTCTGGAAACACCATATATTTT
TRBJ2-7 TRBV29-1 - - CSVPSGSNSYEQYF TGCAGCGTCCCCTCGGGGAGCAACTCCTACGAGCAGTACTTC
TRBJ2-1 TRBV6-2/TRBV6-3 - TRBD2 CASSSSGGSYNEQFF TGTGCCAGCAGTTCCAGCGGGGGCTCCTACAATGAGCAGTTCTTC
TRBJ1-2 TRBV18 few TRBD1 CASSPETGNGYTF TGTGCCAGCTCCCCGGAGACAGGGAACGGCTACACCTTC
TRBJ2-7 TRBV7-2 - TRBD1 CASSSRQGGNEQYF TGTGCCAGCAGCTCTAGACAGGGGGGAAACGAGCAGTACTTC
TRBJ2-2 TRBV7-3 few TRBD2 CASSLTMTSGSTGELFF TGTGCCAGCAGCTTAACGATGACTAGCGGGAGTACCGGGGAGCTGTTTTTT
TRBJ2-6 TRBV6-2/TRBV6-3 many - CASSLSGANVLTF TGTGCCAGCAGCCTCTCAGGGGCCAACGTCCTGACTTTC
TRBJ1-2 TRBV12-3/TRBV12-4 few - CATDQGPGANYGYTF TGTGCCACAGACCAAGGGCCGGGGGCTAACTATGGCTACACCTTC
TRBJ2-7 TRBV20-1 - - CSARRVWESGEQYF TGCAGTGCTAGAAGGGTTTGGGAATCGGGCGAGCAGTACTTC
TRBJ1-5 TRBV9 many - CASSVVFSGMSNQPQHF TGTGCCAGCAGCGTAGTTTTTTCAGGGATGAGCAATCAGCCCCAGCATTTT
TRBJ2-1 TRBV5-1 few TRBD2 CASSPDLAGSYNEQFF TGCGCCAGCAGCCCTGATCTAGCGGGCTCCTACAATGAGCAGTTCTTC
TRBJ2-3 TRBV10-3 - TRBD1 CAISVSRQGADTQYF TGTGCCATCAGTGTCTCCCGACAGGGAGCAGATACGCAGTATTTT
TRBJ2-7 TRBV12-3/TRBV12-4 many - CASSFYGSYEQYF TGTGCCAGCAGTTTTTACGGGTCCTACGAGCAGTACTTC
TRBJ1-1 TRBV29-1 few - CSVVGGGNTEAFF TGCAGCGTTGTAGGTGGGGGGAACACTGAAGCTTTCTTT
TRBJ2-5 TRBV7-8 few - CASSLRPGLQETQYF TGTGCCAGCAGCTTACGCCCAGGCCTCCAAGAGACCCAGTACTTC
TRBJ2-3 TRBV2 - TRBD2 CASKGAGGPLDTQYF TGTGCCAGCAAGGGAGCGGGGGGGCCATTGGATACGCAGTATTTT
TRBJ2-4 TRBV6-2/TRBV6-3 few TRBD2 CASSSHGLAGILAKNIQYF TGTGCCAGCAGCTCCCATGGGCTAGCGGGAATACTAGCCAAAAACATTCAGTACTTC
TRBJ1-2 TRBV7-9 - - CASSIAGTRNYGYTF TGTGCCAGCAGTATAGCCGGGACAAGGAACTATGGCTACACCTTC
TRBJ2-3 TRBV7-2 many TRBD2 CASSSTGTSTQYF TGTGCCAGCAGCTCCACCGGGACTAGTACGCAGTATTTT
TRBJ2-1 TRBV7-2 medium-sized TRBD2 CASSLETGLAGRDEQFF TGTGCCAGCAGCTTAGAAACGGGACTAGCGGGAAGGGATGAGCAGTTCTTC
TRBJ2-5 TRBV6-6 few - CASSRGLETQYF TGTGCCAGCAGTAGGGGTTTGGAGACCCAGTACTTC
TRBJ2-5 TRBV3-1 - TRBD1 CASSPPSSTGGYEWKTQYF TGTGCCAGCAGCCCTCCATCGTCGACAGGGGGGTACGAGTGGAAGACCCAGTACTTC
TRBJ2-1 TRBV5-4 - - CATSTGIGNEQFF TGTGCCACGAGTACCGGGATCGGCAATGAGCAGTTCTTC
TRBJ2-5 TRBV29-1 - - CSASRGSQETQYF TGCAGCGCTTCTCGGGGGTCACAAGAGACCCAGTACTTC
TRBJ1-3 TRBV15 many - CATSREHGGVPSGNTIYF TGTGCCACCAGCAGAGAGCACGGCGGGGTTCCCTCTGGAAACACCATATATTTT
TRBJ2-3 TRBV20-1 - TRBD2 CSAASGSGSDTQYF TGCAGTGCTGCTAGCGGGAGTGGGTCAGATACGCAGTATTTT
TRBJ1-1 TRBV7-2 - - CASSLGLAGVTEAFF TGTGCCAGCAGCTTAGGTCTGGCAGGGGTAACTGAAGCTTTCTTT
TRBJ2-2 TRBV9 few - CASSVGVQATGELFF TGTGCCAGCAGCGTAGGGGTACAGGCGACCGGGGAGCTGTTTTTT
TRBJ1-5 TRBV6-2/TRBV6-3 - - CASSYSTVEGKPQHF TGTGCCAGCAGTTACTCGACCGTGGAGGGGAAGCCCCAGCATTTT
TRBJ1-1 TRBV7-2 few - CASSLGRRTEAFF TGTGCCAGCAGCTTGGGCCGACGCACTGAAGCTTTCTTT
TRBJ2-7 TRBV28 - TRBD1 CASSLYRGIYEQYF TGTGCCAGCAGTTTATACAGGGGAATATACGAGCAGTACTTC
TRBJ2-3 TRBV5-5 few TRBD2 CASNPSGPSGGSTQYF TGTGCCAGCAACCCCTCGGGGCCTAGCGGGGGAAGTACGCAGTATTTT
TRBJ1-5 TRBV20-1 - - CSARAGHRDQPQHF TGCAGTGCTAGGGCAGGGCACCGGGATCAGCCCCAGCATTTT
TRBJ2-5 TRBV9 many - CASSVGEETQYF TGTGCCAGCAGCGTAGGGGAAGAGACCCAGTACTTC
TRBJ2-7 TRBV7-8 few - CASSLGSLSDEQYF TGTGCCAGCAGCTTAGGCTCCTTGAGCGACGAGCAGTACTTC
TRBJ2-5 TRBV11-1 many TRBD2 CASSSSPGGETQYF TGTGCCAGCAGCTCTTCTCCGGGGGGAGAGACCCAGTACTTC
TRBJ2-3 TRBV12-3/TRBV12-4 - - CASTPQRGWDTQYF TGTGCCAGCACCCCCCAGCGCGGGTGGGATACGCAGTATTTT
TRBJ2-6 TRBV28 - - CASRRDPPEWANVLTF TGTGCCAGCAGGCGGGACCCTCCGGAGTGGGCCAACGTCCTGACTTTC
TRBJ1-4 TRBV27 many TRBD1 CAGALTGYAEKLFF TGTGCCGGGGCACTGACAGGGTACGCTGAAAAACTGTTTTTT
TRBJ2-2 TRBV7-9 - - CASSPHTGSTGELFF TGTGCCAGCAGCCCGCACACAGGTTCCACCGGGGAGCTGTTTTTT